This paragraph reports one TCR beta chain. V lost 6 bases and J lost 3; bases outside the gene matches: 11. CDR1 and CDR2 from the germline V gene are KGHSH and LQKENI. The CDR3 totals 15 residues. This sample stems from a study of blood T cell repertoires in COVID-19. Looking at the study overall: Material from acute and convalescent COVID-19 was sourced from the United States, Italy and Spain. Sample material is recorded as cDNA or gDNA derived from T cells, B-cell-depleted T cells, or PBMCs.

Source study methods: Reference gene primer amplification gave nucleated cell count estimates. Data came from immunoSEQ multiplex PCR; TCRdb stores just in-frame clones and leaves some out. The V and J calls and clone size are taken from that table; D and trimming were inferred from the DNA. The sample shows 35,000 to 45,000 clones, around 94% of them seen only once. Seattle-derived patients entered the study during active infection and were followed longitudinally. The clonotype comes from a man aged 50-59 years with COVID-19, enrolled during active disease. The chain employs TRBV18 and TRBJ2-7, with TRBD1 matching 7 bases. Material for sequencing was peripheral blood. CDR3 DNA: TGTGCCAGCTCTAAAGAGGGGGCTTCCAACTACGAGCAGTACTTC. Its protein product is CASSKEGASNYEQYF.